This T cell receptor beta chain was retrieved from a study of OX40 agonist ivuxolimab in advanced cancers. Measured with immunoSEQ multiplex PCR; TCRdb has only the in-frame clones, and not every one. The sample yields tens of thousands of clones, approximately 90% seen once. V lost 3 bases and J 3 bases, leaving 9 bases between the germline ends. Germline CDR1 and CDR2: SEHNR and FQNEAQ (reference sequence). The CDR3 totals 13 residues. The sequence was collected from an adult with an advanced solid tumor such as melanoma, head and neck, liver or kidney cancer. J is TRBJ2-7 and V is TRBV7-9; D remains unclear. The sample here was CD4+ or CD8+ T cells sorted from blood, taken in a trial of the OX40 agonist ivuxolimab. The CDR3 bases are TGTGCCAGCAGCTTTGAGGAGCACTACGAGCAGTACTTC. Translation gives CASSFEEHYEQYF. The full variable domain, rest sourced from reference TRBV7-9 and TRBJ2-7, is DTGVSQNPRHKITKRGQNVTFRCDPISEHNRLYWYRQTLGQGPEFLTYFQNEAQLEKSRLLSDRFSAERPKGSFSTLEIQRTEQGDSAMYLCASSFEEHYEQYFGPGTRLTVT.